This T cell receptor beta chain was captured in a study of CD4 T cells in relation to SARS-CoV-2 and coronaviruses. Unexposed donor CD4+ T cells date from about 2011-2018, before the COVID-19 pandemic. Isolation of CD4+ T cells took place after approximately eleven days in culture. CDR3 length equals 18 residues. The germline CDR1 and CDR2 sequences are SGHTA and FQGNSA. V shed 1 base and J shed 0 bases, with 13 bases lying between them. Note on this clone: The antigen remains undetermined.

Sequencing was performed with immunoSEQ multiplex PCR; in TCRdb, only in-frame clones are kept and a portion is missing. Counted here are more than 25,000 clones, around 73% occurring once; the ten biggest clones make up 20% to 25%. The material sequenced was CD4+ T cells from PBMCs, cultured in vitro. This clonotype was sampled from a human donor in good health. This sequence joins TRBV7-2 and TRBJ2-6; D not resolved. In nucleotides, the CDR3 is TGTGCCAGCAGCTTAGTTGGGGTGGGGTCCTCTGGGGCCAACGTCCTGACTTTC. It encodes CASSLVGVGSSGANVLTF.